The clone carrying this T cell receptor (beta chain) was recorded a few times. Its antigen is not identified. This sample is drawn from a study of T-cell memory formation after mild COVID-19. General study points: Clones that contracted from day 15 to 85 were balanced CD4/CD8, while later expanders leaned CD4+. The CD4+ clones that contracted clustered mainly within CM and EM, and the CD8+ clones concentrated in EMRA.

Looked up from germline, CDR1 is GTSNPN and CDR2 is SVGIG (reference sequence). The CDR3 runs to 16 residues. V dropped 5 bases and J dropped 7 bases, with 24 bases sitting between them. TCRdb re-called the 5' RACE reads through MiXCR, storing one row per CDR3 protein. In the table there are roughly 190,000 distinct CDR3 sequences, about 10% of which are singletons. This receptor was obtained from a man younger than 30 who had mild COVID-19 (a few samples of this study predate the infection). Cell type and time point are not known. The sample comprised PBMCs or a T cell subset sorted from them (not recorded which). The rearrangement uses TRBV30 and TRBJ2-1; the D gene is possibly TRBD2 (7 bases). In DNA form, the CDR3 reads TGTGCCTGGGAGTTTAGGGGGGGCTCTACCGTGAATGAGCAGTTCTTC. Translating gives CAWEFRGGSTVNEQFF.